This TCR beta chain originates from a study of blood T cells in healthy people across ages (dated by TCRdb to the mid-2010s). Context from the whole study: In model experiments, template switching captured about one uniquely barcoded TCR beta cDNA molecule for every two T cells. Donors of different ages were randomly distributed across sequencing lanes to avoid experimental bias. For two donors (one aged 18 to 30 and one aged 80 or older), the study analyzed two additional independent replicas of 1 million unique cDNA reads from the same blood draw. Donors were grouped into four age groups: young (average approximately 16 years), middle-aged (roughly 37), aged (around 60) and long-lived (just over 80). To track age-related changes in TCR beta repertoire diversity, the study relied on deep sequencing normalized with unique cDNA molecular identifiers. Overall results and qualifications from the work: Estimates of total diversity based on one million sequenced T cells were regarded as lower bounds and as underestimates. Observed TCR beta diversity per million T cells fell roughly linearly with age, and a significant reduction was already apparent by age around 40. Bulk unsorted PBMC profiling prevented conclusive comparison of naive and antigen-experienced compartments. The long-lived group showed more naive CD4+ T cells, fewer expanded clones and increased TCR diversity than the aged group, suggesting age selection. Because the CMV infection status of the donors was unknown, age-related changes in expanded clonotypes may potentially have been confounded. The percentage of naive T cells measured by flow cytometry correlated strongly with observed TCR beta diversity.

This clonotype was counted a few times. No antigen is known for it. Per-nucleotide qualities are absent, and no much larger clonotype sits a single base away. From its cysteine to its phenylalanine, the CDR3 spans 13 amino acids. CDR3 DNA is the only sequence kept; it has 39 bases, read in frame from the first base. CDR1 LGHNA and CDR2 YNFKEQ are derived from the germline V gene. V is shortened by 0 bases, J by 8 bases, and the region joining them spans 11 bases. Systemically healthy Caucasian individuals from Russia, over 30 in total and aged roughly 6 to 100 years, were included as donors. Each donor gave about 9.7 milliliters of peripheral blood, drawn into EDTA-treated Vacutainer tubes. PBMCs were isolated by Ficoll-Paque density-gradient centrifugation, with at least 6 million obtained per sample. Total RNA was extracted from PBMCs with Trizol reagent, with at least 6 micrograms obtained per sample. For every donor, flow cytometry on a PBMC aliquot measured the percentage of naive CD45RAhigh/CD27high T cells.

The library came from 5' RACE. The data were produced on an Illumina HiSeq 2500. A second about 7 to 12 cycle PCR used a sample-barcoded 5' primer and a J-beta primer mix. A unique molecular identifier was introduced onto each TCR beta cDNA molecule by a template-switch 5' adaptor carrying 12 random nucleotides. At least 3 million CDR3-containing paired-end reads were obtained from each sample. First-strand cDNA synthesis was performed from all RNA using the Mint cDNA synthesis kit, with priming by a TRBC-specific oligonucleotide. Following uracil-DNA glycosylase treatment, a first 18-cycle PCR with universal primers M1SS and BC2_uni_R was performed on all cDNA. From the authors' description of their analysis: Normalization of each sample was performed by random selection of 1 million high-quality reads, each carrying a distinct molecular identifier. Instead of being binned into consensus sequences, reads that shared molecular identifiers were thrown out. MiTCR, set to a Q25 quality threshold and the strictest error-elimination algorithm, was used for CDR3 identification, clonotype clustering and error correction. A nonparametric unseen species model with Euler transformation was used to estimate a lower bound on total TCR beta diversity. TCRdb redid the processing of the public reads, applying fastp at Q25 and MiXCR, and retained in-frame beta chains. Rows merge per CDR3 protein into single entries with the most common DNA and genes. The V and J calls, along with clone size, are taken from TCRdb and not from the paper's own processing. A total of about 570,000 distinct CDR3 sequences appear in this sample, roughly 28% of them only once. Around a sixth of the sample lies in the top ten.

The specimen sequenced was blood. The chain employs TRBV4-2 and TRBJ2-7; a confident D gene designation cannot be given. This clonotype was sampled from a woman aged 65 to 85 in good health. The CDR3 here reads CASSQESETKQYF. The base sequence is TGTGCCAGCAGCCAAGAGTCGGAGACAAAGCAGTACTTC.